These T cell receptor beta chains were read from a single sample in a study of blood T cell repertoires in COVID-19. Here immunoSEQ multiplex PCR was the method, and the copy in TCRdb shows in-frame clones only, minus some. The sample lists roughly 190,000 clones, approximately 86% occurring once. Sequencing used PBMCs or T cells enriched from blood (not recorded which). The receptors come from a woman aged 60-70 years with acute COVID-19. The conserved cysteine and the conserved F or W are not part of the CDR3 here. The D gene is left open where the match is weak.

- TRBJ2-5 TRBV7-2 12 ASSLVGQQETQY
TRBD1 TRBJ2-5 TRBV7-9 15 ASSQGTGATYQETQY
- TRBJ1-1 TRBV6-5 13 ASPDSVVKNTEAF
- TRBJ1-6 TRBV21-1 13 ASSKETDINSPLH
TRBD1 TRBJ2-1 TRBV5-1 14 ASSLAYLGQTNEQF
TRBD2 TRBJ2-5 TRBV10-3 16 AISEGLAGGAVLETQY
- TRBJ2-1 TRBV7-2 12 ASSLAPQVIEEF
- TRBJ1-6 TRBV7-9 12 ASSLAQGLSPLH
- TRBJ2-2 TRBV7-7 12 ASSLGGPTGELF
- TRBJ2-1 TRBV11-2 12 ASSSLGAHNEQF